Listed below are T cell receptor beta chains from one sample, sequenced in a study of cytomegalovirus exposure and HLA in healthy donors. Some clones are missing from TCRdb's copy, which holds only in-frame ones; the method was immunoSEQ multiplex PCR. There are approximately 140,000 clones in the sample, with around 1.6% held by the top ten. Material: PBMCs. The source of these receptors is a woman aged 50 to 65 in good health and CMV-seronegative. Both conserved end residues are trimmed from each CDR3. The D gene is left open where the match is weak.

ASSTGISTNSPLH	TRBV7-3	.	TRBJ1-6
ASSLNTGELF	TRBV7-7	.	TRBJ2-2
ASTIGLGIQPQH	TRBV2	.	TRBJ1-5
ASSSGQHYGYT	TRBV28	.	TRBJ1-2
ASSPRGRGGGSPLH	TRBV18	.	TRBJ1-6
ASTGGWPPAYEQY	TRBV2	TRBD2	TRBJ2-7
ASSRPGGIGRTEAF	TRBV18	.	TRBJ1-1
ASSIAVDTQY	TRBV19	.	TRBJ2-3
ASSFTGQGLHEQY	TRBV27	TRBD1	TRBJ2-7
ASSHQGTGNTIY	TRBV4-2	.	TRBJ1-3
ASRRNPGTIGGPLH	TRBV28	.	TRBJ1-6
ASSFLSGGLLTQY	TRBV7-9	TRBD2	TRBJ2-3
ASSYTGGNTEAF	TRBV6-6	.	TRBJ1-1
ASSVAGYSYEQY	TRBV9	.	TRBJ2-7
SVTPVTGEKLF	TRBV29-1	.	TRBJ1-4
ASSELRTGGLGSPLH	TRBV28	TRBD1	TRBJ1-6
ASRGGGNQPQH	TRBV28	.	TRBJ1-5
ASSLWTGGAYEQY	TRBV5-1	TRBD1	TRBJ2-7
ASSPYRGYGYT	TRBV7-3	TRBD1	TRBJ1-2
ASSLGGASYEQY	TRBV11-2	.	TRBJ2-7
ASSPQGRVIYGYT	TRBV19	.	TRBJ1-2
AWSLRTQGGMQPQH	TRBV30	TRBD1	TRBJ1-5
ASTREGGKAF	TRBV27	.	TRBJ1-1
ASSAGLAGGNEQF	TRBV9	TRBD2	TRBJ2-1
ASRNSGAPSQY	TRBV28	.	TRBJ2-3
ASSVGTGGKGSPLH	TRBV5-1	TRBD1	TRBJ1-6
AWSTSQGAPHEKLF	TRBV30	TRBD1	TRBJ1-4
ASSPVNTEAF	TRBV28	.	TRBJ1-1
ASSVVGGIGANVLT	TRBV9	.	TRBJ2-6
ASSFNGRGHYNEQF	TRBV28	.	TRBJ2-1
ACTRRGSTGYT	TRBV7-8	.	TRBJ1-2
SVGDRRYYEQY	TRBV29-1	.	TRBJ2-7
AIHATGYEQY	TRBV28	.	TRBJ2-7
ASSLWRDTQY	TRBV6-6	.	TRBJ2-3
ASNLRGVNTEAF	TRBV2	.	TRBJ1-1